The present T cell receptor beta chain was sequenced within a study of graft-versus-host responses after intestinal transplantation. Of note for this clone: No antigen is known for it.

Measured with immunoSEQ multiplex PCR; TCRdb has only the in-frame clones, and not every one. The sample records about 110,000 clones, about 92% being singletons. Germline assignment: CDR1 ENHRY and CDR2 SYGVKD. J gave up 5 bases and V 0 bases, and 2 bases lay outside the gene matches. The CDR3 has 14 residues. Study-wide points: There was an association between peak levels of circulating GvH clones and early post-transplant HvG declines.

The receptor comes from a human donor who was the organ donor for an intestinal transplant. The sample was unstimulated CD4+ T cells sorted from spleen or lymph node cells, taken before transplant. The chain is built from TRBV10-3 and TRBJ2-3; TRBD2 aligns across 7 bases. CDR3 amino acids: CAISESGTKDTQYF. The CDR3, as DNA: TGTGCCATCAGTGAGTCTGGGACTAAAGATACGCAGTATTTT.